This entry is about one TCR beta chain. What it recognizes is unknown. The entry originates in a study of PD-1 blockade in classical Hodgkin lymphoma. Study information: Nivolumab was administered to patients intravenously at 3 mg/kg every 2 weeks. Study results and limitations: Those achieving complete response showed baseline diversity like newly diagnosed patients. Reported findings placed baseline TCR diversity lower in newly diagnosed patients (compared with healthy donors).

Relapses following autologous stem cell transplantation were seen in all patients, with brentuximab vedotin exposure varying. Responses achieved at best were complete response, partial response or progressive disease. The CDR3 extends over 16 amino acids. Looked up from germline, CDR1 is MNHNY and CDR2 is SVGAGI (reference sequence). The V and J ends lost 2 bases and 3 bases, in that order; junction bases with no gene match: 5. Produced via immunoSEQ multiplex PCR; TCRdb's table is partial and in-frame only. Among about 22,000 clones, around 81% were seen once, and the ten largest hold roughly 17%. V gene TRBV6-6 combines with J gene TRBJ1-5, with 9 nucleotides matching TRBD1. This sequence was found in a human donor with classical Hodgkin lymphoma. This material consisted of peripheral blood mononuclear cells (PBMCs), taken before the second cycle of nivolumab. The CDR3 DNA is TGTGCCAGCAGTTACGGACAGGGGCCCAACAATCAGCCCCAGCATTTT. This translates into CASSYGQGPNNQPQHF.